Listed below are T cell receptor beta chains from one sample, sequenced in a study of T cells in Graves' hyperthyroidism and ophthalmopathy. TCRdb re-called the multiplex PCR reads with MiXCR, one entry per CDR3 protein. The sample shows approximately 600,000 distinct CDR3 sequences, around 20% of them seen only once. Sequenced sample: blood. These receptors were taken from a man between 25 and 39 years old with Graves' ophthalmopathy. The CDR3 runs from the conserved cysteine through the conserved F or W. A D gene is named only where the DNA matches it firmly. Clone size, where shown, is once, few, many, or a class for clones that have expanded.

abundance: few; v_gene: TRBV6-9; d_gene: NA; len: 15; j_gene: TRBJ2-7; CDR3aa: CANSLTPLRTYEQYF; CDR3nt: TGTGCCAACAGTTTGACACCGTTAAGAACCTACGAGCAGTACTTC
abundance: once; v_gene: TRBV19; d_gene: NA; len: 15; j_gene: TRBJ2-6; CDR3aa: CATVHGHSGANVLTF; CDR3nt: TGTGCCACCGTACACGGACACTCTGGGGCCAACGTCCTGACTTTC
abundance: NA; v_gene: TRBV5-1; d_gene: NA; len: 16; j_gene: TRBJ1-3; CDR3aa: CASSLGGISSGNTIYF; CDR3nt: TGCGCCAGCAGCTTGGGAGGGATCAGCTCTGGAAACACCATATATTTT
abundance: many; v_gene: TRBV3-1; d_gene: NA; len: 14; j_gene: TRBJ1-1; CDR3aa: CASSWTEGHTEAFF; CDR3nt: TGTGCCAGCAGCTGGACGGAAGGGCACACTGAAGCTTTCTTT
abundance: many; v_gene: TRBV7-9; d_gene: NA; len: 11; j_gene: TRBJ2-1; CDR3aa: CASIMGNEQFF; CDR3nt: TGTGCCAGCATCATGGGAAATGAGCAGTTCTTC
abundance: few; v_gene: TRBV5-1; d_gene: NA; len: 16; j_gene: TRBJ2-2; CDR3aa: CASSLVSRGDTGELFF; CDR3nt: TGCGCCAGCAGCTTGGTGTCCAGGGGGGACACCGGGGAGCTGTTTTTT
abundance: many; v_gene: TRBV28; d_gene: NA; len: 13; j_gene: TRBJ2-5; CDR3aa: CASRFRGGETQYF; CDR3nt: TGTGCCAGCCGGTTTAGGGGGGGAGAGACCCAGTACTTC
abundance: NA; v_gene: TRBV6-2/TRBV6-3; d_gene: NA; len: 15; j_gene: TRBJ1-1; CDR3aa: CASSYSGGQNTEAFF; CDR3nt: TGTGCCAGCAGTTACTCGGGCGGTCAAAACACTGAAGCTTTCTTT
abundance: NA; v_gene: TRBV4-1; d_gene: NA; len: 15; j_gene: TRBJ2-7; CDR3aa: CASSQEVNSLYEQYF; CDR3nt: TGCGCCAGCAGCCAAGAAGTCAACTCTCTCTACGAGCAGTACTTC
abundance: NA; v_gene: TRBV28; d_gene: TRBD1; len: 15; j_gene: TRBJ1-1; CDR3aa: CASSLMTGVNTEAFF; CDR3nt: TGTGCCAGCAGTTTGATGACAGGGGTGAACACTGAAGCTTTCTTT
abundance: NA; v_gene: TRBV20-1; d_gene: NA; len: 14; j_gene: TRBJ1-5; CDR3aa: CSARDLEGHQPQHF; CDR3nt: TGCAGTGCTAGAGATCTCGAAGGGCACCAGCCCCAGCATTTT
abundance: NA; v_gene: TRBV4-3; d_gene: NA; len: 14; j_gene: TRBJ2-7; CDR3aa: CASSQAAGTYEQYF; CDR3nt: TGCGCCAGCAGCCAAGCCGCGGGGACCTACGAGCAGTACTTC
abundance: NA; v_gene: TRBV6-1; d_gene: TRBD2; len: 13; j_gene: TRBJ2-7; CDR3aa: CASRGAGEDEQYF; CDR3nt: TGTGCCAGCAGGGGAGCGGGAGAGGACGAGCAGTACTTC
abundance: many; v_gene: TRBV28; d_gene: TRBD1; len: 13; j_gene: TRBJ1-4; CDR3aa: CASNTDRGEKLFF; CDR3nt: TGTGCCAGCAACACAGACAGGGGAGAAAAACTGTTTTTT
abundance: many; v_gene: TRBV18; d_gene: TRBD1; len: 13; j_gene: TRBJ1-5; CDR3aa: CASSQGAGQPQHF; CDR3nt: TGTGCCAGCTCACAGGGGGCCGGTCAGCCCCAGCATTTT
abundance: NA; v_gene: TRBV11-2; d_gene: TRBD2; len: 17; j_gene: TRBJ2-3; CDR3aa: CASSSAQGLAATDTQYF; CDR3nt: TGTGCCAGCAGCTCGGCTCAAGGACTAGCGGCTACAGATACGCAGTATTTT
abundance: NA; v_gene: TRBV20-1; d_gene: NA; len: 14; j_gene: TRBJ2-5; CDR3aa: CTPEPAGQQETQYF; CDR3nt: TGCACCCCCGAACCCGCGGGCCAACAAGAGACCCAGTACTTC
abundance: NA; v_gene: TRBV20-1; d_gene: TRBD1; len: 13; j_gene: TRBJ2-7; CDR3aa: CSARPRGGVEQYF; CDR3nt: TGCAGTGCTAGACCTCGAGGGGGCGTCGAGCAGTACTTC
abundance: NA; v_gene: TRBV6-2/TRBV6-3; d_gene: TRBD1; len: 15; j_gene: TRBJ2-2; CDR3aa: CASSPTGAGTGELFF; CDR3nt: TGTGCCAGCAGTCCGACAGGGGCCGGAACCGGGGAGCTGTTTTTT
abundance: NA; v_gene: TRBV28; d_gene: TRBD1; len: 15; j_gene: TRBJ1-5; CDR3aa: CASTVRDRGNQPQHF; CDR3nt: TGTGCCAGCACGGTCCGGGACAGAGGCAATCAGCCCCAGCATTTT
abundance: many; v_gene: TRBV11-1; d_gene: NA; len: 12; j_gene: TRBJ2-7; CDR3aa: CASSYQRREQYF; CDR3nt: TGTGCCAGCAGCTACCAGAGGAGGGAGCAGTACTTC
abundance: few; v_gene: TRBV12-3/TRBV12-4; d_gene: NA; len: 14; j_gene: TRBJ2-7; CDR3aa: CASSPGGVRNEQYF; CDR3nt: TGTGCCAGCAGTCCCGGTGGGGTGCGGAACGAGCAGTACTTC
abundance: few; v_gene: TRBV9; d_gene: NA; len: 15; j_gene: TRBJ2-7; CDR3aa: CASSVDRDNSYEQYF; CDR3nt: TGTGCCAGCAGCGTAGATCGGGACAATTCCTACGAGCAGTACTTC
abundance: NA; v_gene: TRBV9; d_gene: NA; len: 17; j_gene: TRBJ1-5; CDR3aa: CASSVVGGRWGNQPQHF; CDR3nt: TGTGCCAGCAGCGTAGTAGGCGGACGGTGGGGCAATCAGCCCCAGCATTTT
abundance: NA; v_gene: TRBV11-2; d_gene: NA; len: 14; j_gene: TRBJ2-1; CDR3aa: CASSKPHLGGKQFF; CDR3nt: TGTGCCAGCAGCAAACCCCATCTCGGGGGTAAGCAGTTCTTC